The clone carrying this TCR beta chain came up a few times. This record comes from a study of blood T cells in healthy people across ages. About the research overall: Template switching recovered approximately one barcoded beta molecule for every two T cells.

The CDR3 loop spans 16 amino acids. CDR1 is MNHEY, CDR2 SMNVEV, per germline (reference sequence). V shed 8 bases and J shed 0 bases, with 18 bases lying between them. It was with a sample-barcoded 5' primer and a J-beta primer mix that a second PCR of roughly 6 to 12 cycles was run. MiXCR, applied by TCRdb to the 5' RACE reads, yields one record per CDR3 protein. The table has about 1.1 million distinct CDR3 sequences, 30% to 40% seen once. The specimen was blood. The source is a young man in good health. The V call is TRBV27, the J call TRBJ2-3; the D call may be TRBD1 or TRBD2 (6 bases each). CDR3 nucleotide sequence: TGTGCCAGCCACCCCCCTCCGGGGGCCAGCACAGATACGCAGTATTTT. Translation gives CASHPPPGASTDTQYF.